A selection of T cell receptor beta chains follows, all from one sample in a study of T cell repertoires in cytomegalovirus infection. TCRdb used MiXCR to reprocess the reads, holding one entry per CDR3 protein. The sample lists roughly 990,000 distinct CDR3 sequences, roughly 30% occurring once. Their antigens remain unidentified. Here the sequenced sample was cultured CD8+ T cells from PBMCs, taken from culture after CMV antigen stimulation. These receptors were obtained from a human donor in good health (CMV status not recorded). Some clones in this sample may be carry-over from other donors' samples. Both conserved end residues are part of each CDR3. A D gene is named only where the DNA matches it firmly. For some rows the clone size is stated as once, few or many, or as a class when expanded; others skip it.

j_call d_call v_call cdr3_length clone_size cdr3_aa cdr3_nt
TRBJ2-5 . TRBV6-5 13 . CASSYPPEETQYF TGTGCCAGCAGTTACCCCCCAGAAGAGACCCAGTACTTC
TRBJ1-4 . TRBV7-9 16 many CASSLTSFATNEKLFF TGTGCCAGCAGCTTAACGTCTTTTGCAACTAATGAAAAACTGTTTTTT
TRBJ2-5 . TRBV6-6 15 few CASSYSSSFGETQYF TGTGCCAGCAGTTACTCGAGCTCCTTCGGGGAGACCCAGTACTTC
TRBJ1-1 . TRBV7-2 19 many CASSLGHWQNSFMNTEAFF TGTGCCAGCAGCTTAGGCCACTGGCAGAATAGCTTTATGAACACTGAAGCTTTCTTT
TRBJ1-2 . TRBV7-9 13 few CASSPDEIGGYTF TGTGCCAGCAGCCCTGATGAGATTGGTGGCTACACCTTC
TRBJ2-3 . TRBV11-3 14 . CASSLGEGEDTQYF TGTGCCAGCAGCCTTGGTGAGGGGGAAGATACGCAGTATTTT
TRBJ1-2 . TRBV25-1 12 . CASEGAIYGYTF TGTGCCAGCGAGGGCGCAATCTATGGCTACACCTTC
TRBJ2-3 . TRBV19 16 . CASSIRDSNRPDTQYF TGTGCCAGTAGTATACGAGACAGTAATCGGCCAGATACGCAGTATTTT
TRBJ1-2 . TRBV2 11 . CASIDRPSYTF TGTGCCAGCATTGACAGGCCCTCCTACACCTTC
TRBJ2-7 TRBD1 TRBV7-9 15 . CASVPEGQGPRGQYF TGTGCCAGCGTTCCTGAGGGACAGGGGCCCCGAGGGCAGTACTTC
TRBJ1-5 . TRBV10-2 15 few CASSDRDLPNQPQHF TGCGCCAGCAGTGACAGAGACCTTCCTAATCAGCCCCAGCATTTT
TRBJ2-5 TRBD1 TRBV19 13 . CVSRQGLQETQYF TGTGTCAGCCGACAGGGCCTCCAAGAGACCCAGTACTTC
TRBJ2-1 . TRBV6-5 12 . CASTTTGNEQFF TGTGCCAGCACCACTACTGGGAATGAGCAGTTCTTC
TRBJ2-1 . TRBV27 12 . CASRGQSNEQFF TGTGCCAGCAGAGGACAGAGCAATGAGCAGTTCTTC
TRBJ2-7 . TRBV7-9 13 . CASSFTGYREQYF TGTGCCAGCAGCTTTACAGGGTACCGCGAGCAGTACTTC
TRBJ2-2 . TRBV7-8 16 many CASSPTAGPSTGELFF TGTGCCAGCAGCCCTACGGCAGGGCCGTCCACCGGGGAGCTGTTTTTT
TRBJ1-6 . TRBV7-2 15 . CASSLIWTLRGPLHF TGTGCCAGCAGCTTAATATGGACCCTTCGGGGCCCCCTCCACTTT
TRBJ2-3 TRBD2 TRBV7-6 17 many CASSSSQRGASTDTQYF TGTGCCAGCAGCTCATCCCAGCGGGGGGCGAGCACAGATACGCAGTATTTT
TRBJ1-2 . TRBV7-3 16 many CASSLSPRGANYGYTF TGTGCCAGCAGCTTAAGCCCACGCGGGGCTAACTATGGCTACACCTTC
TRBJ2-2 . TRBV19 13 few CASSIVGFGELFF TGTGCCAGTAGTATAGTGGGTTTCGGGGAGCTGTTTTTT
TRBJ1-4 . TRBV7-9 13 . CASSLLLREKLFF TGTGCCAGCAGCCTCCTGCTTCGCGAAAAACTGTTTTTT
TRBJ2-3 TRBD2 TRBV7-3 15 many CASSFVAGGPDTQYF TGTGCCAGCAGCTTCGTAGCGGGGGGGCCAGATACGCAGTATTTT
TRBJ2-3 TRBD2 TRBV20-1 14 . CSATSGGGTDTQYF TGCAGCGCGACTAGCGGGGGGGGCACAGATACGCAGTATTTT
TRBJ2-7 . TRBV7-9 11 . CAISGGDEQYF TGTGCCATTTCAGGAGGGGACGAGCAGTACTTC
TRBJ2-1 TRBD2 TRBV6-5 15 many CASSYVSSGGNEQFF TGTGCCAGCAGTTACGTGTCTAGCGGGGGCAATGAGCAGTTCTTC
TRBJ2-3 . TRBV7-9 13 . CASSGQAGDTQYF TGTGCCAGCAGTGGTCAGGCCGGAGATACGCAGTATTTT
TRBJ1-2 . TRBV19 11 . CAGGTTDHYTF TGTGCCGGTGGCACTACAGACCACTACACCTTC
TRBJ1-1 . TRBV7-2 18 many CASSLGFISETLNTEAFF TGTGCCAGCAGCTTAGGTTTTATAAGCGAGACCTTGAACACTGAAGCTTTCTTT
TRBJ1-4 . TRBV20-1 14 once CSARDFATNEKLFF TGCAGTGCCCGGGACTTTGCAACTAATGAAAAACTGTTTTTT
TRBJ2-5 . TRBV6-1 15 . CASSYLGEYQETQYF TGTGCCAGCAGTTATTTGGGGGAGTACCAAGAGACCCAGTACTTC
TRBJ2-7 . TRBV19 13 . CASSIAGASEQYF TGTGCCAGTAGTATAGCGGGGGCATCCGAGCAGTACTTC
TRBJ2-4 TRBD1 TRBV5-3 16 . CASSPYRGLAKNIQYF TGTGCCAGCAGCCCCTACAGGGGTCTAGCCAAAAACATTCAGTACTTC
TRBJ2-2 TRBD1 TRBV7-9 15 many CASSFTDRVRLELFF TGTGCCAGCAGCTTTACTGACAGGGTCCGGTTGGAGCTGTTTTTT
TRBJ2-3 . TRBV29-1 12 few CSVDWEDDTQYF TGCAGCGTTGATTGGGAGGACGATACGCAGTATTTT
TRBJ2-7 . TRBV5-3 15 . CAGKGISRTPYEQYF TGTGCCGGCAAGGGGATCTCCCGAACCCCCTACGAGCAGTACTTC
TRBJ1-2 TRBD1 TRBV4-1 14 . CASSTPGQGLGYTF TGTGCCAGCAGTACCCCGGGACAGGGTTTAGGCTACACCTTC
TRBJ1-1 TRBD1 TRBV4-3 14 . CASSQDLGRGEAFF TGCGCCAGCAGCCAAGATTTGGGCAGGGGGGAAGCTTTCTTT
TRBJ1-6 . TRBV27 13 many CASSLSGNSPLHF TGTGCCAGCAGCTTAAGTGGGAATTCACCCCTCCACTTT
TRBJ1-5 . TRBV12-3/TRBV12-4 16 . CASSHTWVGGNQPQHF TGTGCCAGCAGTCATACCTGGGTGGGTGGCAATCAGCCCCAGCATTTT
TRBJ1-2 . TRBV18 14 few CASSPLDSNYGYTF TGTGCCAGCTCACCATTGGACAGCAACTATGGCTACACCTTC
TRBJ1-2 . TRBV16 16 . CASSQSGSLLNYGYTF TGTGCCAGCAGCCAATCGGGGAGTTTACTTAACTATGGCTACACCTTC
TRBJ2-3 TRBD1 TRBV27 17 few CASSLLIGTGDTDTQYF TGTGCCAGCAGTTTATTAATCGGGACAGGGGACACAGATACGCAGTATTTT
TRBJ2-2 TRBD2 TRBV7-6 16 . CASTLGAGDYTGELFF TGTGCCAGCACCTTAGGGGCGGGGGACTACACCGGGGAGCTGTTTTTT
TRBJ2-4 . TRBV25-1 15 . CASSGQDIAKNIQYF TGTGCCAGCAGTGGTCAGGACATAGCCAAAAACATTCAGTACTTC
TRBJ1-2 TRBD1 TRBV6-5 13 few CASSALTGEGYTF TGTGCCAGCAGCGCCTTGACAGGGGAAGGCTACACCTTC
TRBJ2-1 TRBD2 TRBV7-9 16 few CASSLRSGGPYNEQFF TGTGCCAGCAGCTTAAGGTCGGGGGGGCCCTACAATGAGCAGTTCTTC
TRBJ1-6 . TRBV7-9 17 . CASSLASQVAYNSPLHF TGTGCCAGCAGCTTAGCATCACAGGTGGCGTATAATTCACCCCTCCACTTT
TRBJ1-6 TRBD1 TRBV5-5 18 . CASSWIGQIRDRNSPLHF TGTGCCAGCAGCTGGATTGGGCAGATCAGGGACAGGAATTCACCCCTCCACTTT
TRBJ2-3 . TRBV4-3 18 few CASSQEYVGEGFTDTQYF TGCGCCAGCAGCCAAGAATACGTGGGGGAAGGCTTCACAGATACGCAGTATTTT
TRBJ1-5 . TRBV10-3 13 . CAIGDISNQPQHF TGTGCCATTGGGGACATTAGCAATCAGCCCCAGCATTTT
TRBJ1-1 . TRBV7-6 15 many CASSANPALNTEAFF TGTGCCAGCAGCGCTAACCCGGCTTTGAACACTGAAGCTTTCTTT
TRBJ2-5 TRBD2 TRBV6-2/TRBV6-3 13 few CASRPGLAETQYF TGTGCCAGCAGGCCAGGACTAGCGGAGACCCAGTACTTC
TRBJ1-5 . TRBV4-1 15 once CASSPGGTLDQPQHF TGCGCCAGCAGCCCCGGGGGAACCTTAGACCAGCCCCAGCATTTT
TRBJ1-5 . TRBV7-9 15 few CASSQSTRLNQPQHF TGTGCCAGCAGCCAATCGACGAGGCTGAATCAGCCCCAGCATTTT
TRBJ2-1 TRBD2 TRBV7-3 17 few CASSLSWTSGPYNEQFF TGTGCCAGCAGCTTAAGCTGGACTAGCGGACCCTACAATGAGCAGTTCTTC
TRBJ2-5 . TRBV12-3/TRBV12-4 13 few CASSLAVRETQYF TGTGCCAGCAGTTTGGCTGTCCGGGAGACCCAGTACTTC
TRBJ1-3 . TRBV3-1 17 few CASSQPFRTDTGNTIYF TGTGCCAGCAGCCAGCCCTTCCGGACAGATACAGGAAACACCATATATTTT
TRBJ2-1 TRBD2 TRBV11-2 16 . CASSLLAGGRLNEQFF TGTGCCAGCAGCTTACTAGCGGGGGGACGCCTCAATGAGCAGTTCTTC